The rows below give T cell receptor beta chains drawn from one sample of a study of technical replicates of blood from a few donors. Only in-frame clones appear in the TCRdb table, and some are missing; sequencing was by immunoSEQ multiplex PCR. This sample carries more than 60,000 clones, around 93% of them seen once, and the ten largest clones take under 0.3%. Sequencing was performed on T cells isolated from PBMCs. These receptor sequences come from a human donor in good health. CDR3s include the opening cysteine and the closing phenylalanine or tryptophan. Each record gives: D gene, J gene, V gene, clone size, CDR3 DNA, CDR3 protein. A D gene is named only where the DNA matches it firmly. Not every row has a clone size; where given, it reads once, few, many or a size class.

D: .; J: TRBJ2-3; V: TRBV2; size: .; DNA: TGTGCCAGCAGCTTAGGACAGTCCTTGGATACGCAGTATTTT; CDR3: CASSLGQSLDTQYF
D: TRBD1; J: TRBJ2-2; V: TRBV6-5; size: .; DNA: TGTGCCAGCCGGACAGGCATTATCACCGGGGAGCTGTTTTTT; CDR3: CASRTGIITGELFF
D: TRBD1; J: TRBJ1-1; V: TRBV5-1; size: once; DNA: TGCGCCAGCAGCTTGGAAACAGGGGTTTTGTGGGACACTGAAGCTTTCTTT; CDR3: CASSLETGVLWDTEAFF
D: TRBD1; J: TRBJ2-5; V: TRBV7-8; size: .; DNA: TGTGCCAGCAGCTTTGGGGTCCACTTAGGACAGGGCTCGGCCCAGTACTTC; CDR3: CASSFGVHLGQGSAQYF
D: TRBD2; J: TRBJ2-2; V: TRBV4-1; size: .; DNA: TGCGCCAGCAGCCCTCGAGTGACTAGCGGGGGGGCCGTATCGGGGGAGCTGTTTTTT; CDR3: CASSPRVTSGGAVSGELFF
D: .; J: TRBJ2-1; V: TRBV2; size: .; DNA: TGTGCCAGCTTTTTTAGAAAGAGCTCCTACAATGAGCAGTTCTTC; CDR3: CASFFRKSSYNEQFF
D: .; J: TRBJ2-1; V: TRBV10-1; size: .; DNA: TGCGCCAGCAGTGAGTCTGCCGGGTACGCCTCTGAGCAGTTCTTC; CDR3: CASSESAGYASEQFF
D: .; J: TRBJ2-2; V: TRBV6-5; size: once; DNA: TGTGCCAGCAGTAGCGGTACGAACACCGGGGAGCTGTTTTTT; CDR3: CASSSGTNTGELFF
D: .; J: TRBJ1-3; V: TRBV30; size: .; DNA: TGTGCCTGTCAACCGGGGGGAGGTGGAAACACCATATATTTT; CDR3: CACQPGGGGNTIYF
D: .; J: TRBJ2-7; V: TRBV4-1; size: .; DNA: TGCGCCAGCAGCCTTAAATTGACTGGGGAGTCCTACGAGCAGTACTTC; CDR3: CASSLKLTGESYEQYF
D: .; J: TRBJ2-7; V: TRBV2; size: once; DNA: TGTGCCAGCAGTGTCAATCAGGGTTACGAGCAGTACTTC; CDR3: CASSVNQGYEQYF
D: TRBD1; J: TRBJ1-3; V: TRBV9; size: once; DNA: TGTGCCAGCAGCGTAGGCGGACAGGGTATGAGGGGAAACACCATATATTTT; CDR3: CASSVGGQGMRGNTIYF
D: TRBD1; J: TRBJ2-5; V: TRBV27; size: .; DNA: TGTGCCAGCAGTCCTCGGACAGGGGAGCAAGAGACCCAGTACTTC; CDR3: CASSPRTGEQETQYF
D: .; J: TRBJ1-1; V: TRBV19; size: once; DNA: TGTGCCAGTAGTATTCGGGGGTTGACTGAAGCTTTCTTT; CDR3: CASSIRGLTEAFF
D: .; J: TRBJ2-7; V: TRBV9; size: .; DNA: TGTGCCAGCAGCGTACAGGGCTCCTACGAGCAGTACTTC; CDR3: CASSVQGSYEQYF
D: TRBD2; J: TRBJ2-7; V: TRBV6-5; size: .; DNA: TGTGCCAGCAGTTACAGTCGGAGCGGGAGGTCCTACGAGCAGTACTTC; CDR3: CASSYSRSGRSYEQYF
D: .; J: TRBJ2-6; V: TRBV25-1; size: .; DNA: TGTGCCACTAGGGGGGGATCTGGGGCCAACGTCCTGACTTTC; CDR3: CATRGGSGANVLTF
D: .; J: TRBJ1-2; V: TRBV9; size: .; DNA: TGTGTCAGCAGCGTCTCCTGGGGCAGCGGCTACACCTTC; CDR3: CVSSVSWGSGYTF
D: .; J: TRBJ1-1; V: TRBV21-1; size: .; DNA: TGTGCCAGGGGGGACAGAGACATGAACACTGAAGCTTTCTTT; CDR3: CARGDRDMNTEAFF
D: .; J: TRBJ1-2; V: TRBV15; size: once; DNA: TGTGCCACCAGCATTAGCACAGGGAGGGGCTATGGCTACACCTTC; CDR3: CATSISTGRGYGYTF
D: .; J: TRBJ2-7; V: TRBV14; size: .; DNA: TGTGCCAGCAGCCAAGGCCCTACTCGGGGTTGGTACGAGCAGTACTTC; CDR3: CASSQGPTRGWYEQYF
D: TRBD1; J: TRBJ1-1; V: TRBV18; size: .; DNA: TGTGCCAGCTCTCCGCGGGACAGCACTTTGAACACTGAAGCTTTCTTT; CDR3: CASSPRDSTLNTEAFF
D: .; J: TRBJ2-7; V: TRBV7-9; size: .; DNA: TGTGCCAGCAGCTTAGACCCTAGTTGGGAGCAGTACTTC; CDR3: CASSLDPSWEQYF
D: TRBD1; J: TRBJ1-6; V: TRBV6-5; size: .; DNA: TGTGCCAGCAGCCGACAGGGAGTAGGTTCACCCCTCCACTTT; CDR3: CASSRQGVGSPLHF
D: TRBD2; J: TRBJ2-7; V: TRBV5-4; size: .; DNA: TGTGCCAGCAGCACCGTCGGACTAGCGGGAACCTACGAGCAGTACTTC; CDR3: CASSTVGLAGTYEQYF
D: .; J: TRBJ2-7; V: TRBV5-4; size: .; DNA: TGTGCCAGCAGCCACTGGACAAGCTCCTACGAGCAGTACTTC; CDR3: CASSHWTSSYEQYF
D: .; J: TRBJ1-5; V: TRBV7-9; size: .; DNA: TGTGCCAGCAGCTTAGGGGCAGACAGAGGCAATCAGCCCCAGCATTTT; CDR3: CASSLGADRGNQPQHF
D: TRBD2; J: TRBJ2-7; V: TRBV28; size: .; DNA: TGTGCCAGCAGTTTCAGACTAGCGGGATCCCGCTCCTACGAGCAGTACTTC; CDR3: CASSFRLAGSRSYEQYF
D: .; J: TRBJ2-3; V: TRBV5-1; size: .; DNA: TGCGCCAGCTCGGGGCGGGGAGAATACACAGATACGCAGTATTTT; CDR3: CASSGRGEYTDTQYF
D: .; J: TRBJ2-3; V: TRBV18; size: few; DNA: TGTGCCAGCTCACCAGTACAGGGAGAGTTAGGTACGCAGTATTTT; CDR3: CASSPVQGELGTQYF
D: .; J: TRBJ2-7; V: TRBV11-2; size: .; DNA: TGTGCCAGCAGCTTAGGTAGCGAGCAGTACTTC; CDR3: CASSLGSEQYF
D: TRBD2; J: TRBJ2-3; V: TRBV18; size: once; DNA: TGTGCCAGCTCGCGTCTAGCGGAGAGCACAGATACGCAGTATTTT; CDR3: CASSRLAESTDTQYF
D: TRBD2; J: TRBJ2-5; V: TRBV10-2; size: .; DNA: TGCGCCAGCCCGGGGACTAGCGGGGGGACAGGGAAAGAGACCCAGTACTTC; CDR3: CASPGTSGGTGKETQYF
D: .; J: TRBJ2-5; V: TRBV20-1; size: .; DNA: TGCAGGGCCCTAGCCCTAGAGACCCAGTACTTC; CDR3: CRALALETQYF
D: TRBD2; J: TRBJ2-7; V: TRBV10-3; size: .; DNA: TGTGCCACCGTTTTGACTAGCGGAAACTCCTACGAGCAGTACTTC; CDR3: CATVLTSGNSYEQYF
D: TRBD1; J: TRBJ2-1; V: TRBV5-1; size: once; DNA: TGCGCCAGCAGCCTAGGGACAGGGAACAACTACAATGAGCAGTTCTTC; CDR3: CASSLGTGNNYNEQFF
D: TRBD2; J: TRBJ2-5; V: TRBV25-1; size: .; DNA: TGTGCCAGCATGGATAGCGGGAGAGCCGGCGAGACCCAGTACTTC; CDR3: CASMDSGRAGETQYF